These 6 T cell receptor beta chains came from one sample sequenced in a study of cytomegalovirus exposure and HLA in healthy donors. The PCR had 60 Vbeta and 13 Jbeta primers. The table came from immunoSEQ multiplex PCR; TCRdb's copy has only in-frame clones and leaves some out. The table lists some 220,000 clones, approximately 82% of them singletons. The source material was PBMCs. The receptor set was obtained from a woman aged 40 to 55 in good health and CMV-seronegative.

The rearrangement uses TRBV4-1 and TRBJ1-6; D call uncertain. V lost 0 bases and J lost 8, with 11 bases in between. Germline V CDR1 and CDR2: MGHRA, YSYEKL. The CDR3 runs to 15 residues. The DNA for the CDR3 is TGCGCCAGCAGCCAAGATGAGTTTTATGATTCACCCCTCCACTTT. It yields the protein CASSQDEFYDSPLHF.

The table lists this clone with a count of one. The rearrangement uses TRBV5-4 and TRBJ2-1, with 13 bases that match TRBD2. Germline V lookup: CDR1 SGHNT, CDR2 YYREEE (reference sequence). V gave up 2 bases and J gave up 5 bases; unmatched junction bases: 1. The length of the CDR3 is 15 residues. This CDR3 is CASSLLAGGDNEQFF. CDR3 sequence (DNA): TGTGCCAGCAGCTTACTAGCGGGGGGGGACAATGAGCAGTTCTTC. The full variable domain, rest sourced from reference TRBV5-4 and TRBJ2-1, is ETGVTQSPTHLIKTRGQQVTLRCSSQSGHNTVSWYQQALGQGPQFIFQYYREEENGRGNFPPRFSGLQFPNYSSELNVNALELDDSALYLCASSLLAGGDNEQFFGPGTRLTVL.

The rearrangement links TRBV29-1 to TRBJ2-6; 9 positions agree with TRBD1. V trimming: 6 bases; J trimming: 1 base; junction bases outside the gene matches: 7. CDR3 length: 16 amino acids. Germline assignment: CDR1 SQVTM and CDR2 ANQGSEA. Written as DNA, the CDR3 is TGCAGCGTCGTTTGGGACAGGGATTCTGGGGCCAACGTCCTGACTTTC. Protein: CSVVWDRDSGANVLTF.

This clone was observed a single time. This chain uses TRBV7-9 with TRBJ1-6; TRBD1 matches 8 bases. From germline, CDR1 is SEHNR and CDR2 FQNEAQ (reference sequence). V lost 3 bases to trimming and J lost 6 bases; unmatched junction nucleotides: 1. The length of the CDR3 is 14 residues. As DNA, the CDR3 is TGTGCCAGCAGCTTGCAGGGGGCTAATTCACCCCTCCACTTT. Protein: CASSLQGANSPLHF.

The gene calls are TRBV7-9 and TRBJ2-3; the D gene is possibly TRBD2 (6 bases). Trimming pared 4 bases from V and 8 bases from J, leaving 19 bases between. Germline values: CDR1 SEHNR, CDR2 FQNEAQ (reference sequence). CDR3 length equals 15 residues. The CDR3 protein is CASSSSSEPMATQYF. The CDR3 DNA sequence: TGTGCCAGCAGCTCATCTAGCGAACCTATGGCTACGCAGTATTTT.

This chain links TRBV14 with TRBJ2-1; 8 bases agree with TRBD1. Germline assignment: CDR1 SGHDN and CDR2 FVKESK. The CDR3 runs 15 residues. V dropped 6 bases and J dropped 3; count of bases not matched to a gene: 7. The CDR3 coding sequence is TGTGCCAGCAGTTACGACAGGGGAGTCTACAATGAGCAGTTCTTC. Its translation is CASSYDRGVYNEQFF.